The 8 T cell receptor beta chains in this list originate from one sample, sequenced in a study of beta chain features in type 1 diabetes. Expressed TCRB transcripts were sequenced because the isolated RNA had all been reverse transcribed beforehand. Assay: immunoSEQ multiplex PCR; the TCRdb copy retains only in-frame clones and omits some. The sample holds about 900,000 clones, 17% seen once. Sequencing was performed on naive CD4+ T cells from blood. These receptors originate from a woman younger than 30 in good health.

The rearrangement joins TRBV11-2 to TRBJ2-3; 9 bases line up with TRBD1. The CDR3 consists of 14 residues. Per germline, CDR1 SGHAT and CDR2 FQNNGV. J was trimmed by 12 bases and V by 5 bases; bases with no gene match: 12. The CDR3 coding sequence is TGTGCCAGCAGCGTAACCTCCAACAGGGGGCTACAGTATTTT. Amino acid sequence: CASSVTSNRGLQYF. The full variable domain, its missing parts supplied by reference TRBV11-2 and TRBJ2-3, is EAGVAQSPRYKIIEKRQSVAFWCNPISGHATLYWYQQILGQGPKLLIQFQNNGVVDDSQLPKDRFSAERLKGVDSTLKIQPAKLEDSAVYLCASSVTSNRGLQYFGPGTRLTVL.

There are a few counts of this clone. The chain joins TRBV7-8 to TRBJ2-7; 10 bases are a match to TRBD2. CDR1 is SGHVS, CDR2 FQNEAQ, per germline. V gave up 0 bases and J gave up 11 bases; unmatched junction bases: 7. There are 14 residues in the CDR3. The chain's CDR3 is CASSLALSSGSKYF. CDR3 DNA sequence: TGTGCCAGCAGCTTAGCGTTGTCTAGCGGGAGTAAGTACTTC.

This clone was counted only a few times. This CDR3 is also generated by other DNA sequences in the sample. V and J are TRBV10-3 and TRBJ2-3, with D hard to call. Per germline, CDR1 ENHRY and CDR2 SYGVKD. CDR3 length: 13 amino acids. Trimming cost V 4 bases and J 4 bases, with 9 bases left between them. This chain's CDR3 is CAISGLSPDTQYF. The DNA for the CDR3 is TGTGCCATCAGTGGTCTAAGCCCAGATACGCAGTATTTT.

The gene calls are TRBV5-1 and TRBJ2-7; the match to TRBD1 covers 10 bases. CDR1 is SGHRS and CDR2 is YFSETQ in the germline V gene. Losses at the gene ends were 4 bases for V and 3 bases for J; bases not matched to a gene: 4. The CDR3 runs to 14 residues. The CDR3 DNA follows: TGCGCCAGCAGCCCCGGGACAGGGGACTACGAGCAGTACTTC. Protein: CASSPGTGDYEQYF.

With regard to this clone: This may be a read error: a much more frequent sequence differs by one nucleotide. The chain has TRBV28 and TRBJ2-7; D remains unclear. CDR1 is MDHEN and CDR2 is SYDVKM in the germline V gene. The V end was cut by 8 bases, the J end by 1 base, with 0 bases between. This CDR3 has 9 residues. CDR3 sequence: CASSYEQYF. CDR3 nucleotides: TGTGCCAGCTCCTACGAGCAGTACTTC.

This clone was picked up a small number of times. The V and J genes are TRBV7-9 and TRBJ2-1; D possibly matches TRBD1 or TRBD2 (5 bases each). Germline values: CDR1 SEHNR, CDR2 FQNEAQ (reference sequence). This CDR3 contains 15 residues. The V end was cut by 1 base, the J end by 5 bases, with 12 bases between. The CDR3, as DNA: TGTGCCAGCAGCTTAGGAGGGGCTAGCCACAATGAGCAGTTCTTC. It codes for CASSLGGASHNEQFF.

This clone was observed a handful of times. V usage is TRBV5-1 and J usage is TRBJ2-7; D gene unclear. V lost 4 bases and J lost 0, with 11 bases in between. The germline V gene has CDR1 SGHRS and CDR2 YFSETQ. The CDR3 loop spans 14 amino acids. DNA of the CDR3: TGCGCCAGCAGCCGAACATTGAACTCCTACGAGCAGTACTTC. Translation: CASSRTLNSYEQYF.

In regard to this clone: Distinct nucleotide sequences in the sample also encode this CDR3. The rearrangement links TRBV11-2 to TRBJ2-7; maybe TRBD2 (5 bases). CDR3 size: 14 residues. In germline, CDR1 is SGHAT, CDR2 FQNNGV. Trimming took off 6 bases at V and 2 bases at J, with 14 bases between the two ends. In DNA, the CDR3 is TGTGCCAGCAGATCAGGAGGCAAAGCCTACGAGCAGTACTTC. Translation gives CASRSGGKAYEQYF. The whole variable domain, remainder taken from reference TRBV11-2 and TRBJ2-7, is EAGVAQSPRYKIIEKRQSVAFWCNPISGHATLYWYQQILGQGPKLLIQFQNNGVVDDSQLPKDRFSAERLKGVDSTLKIQPAKLEDSAVYLCASRSGGKAYEQYFGPGTRLTVT.